A selection of T cell receptor beta chains follows, all from one sample in a study of CD8 T cells in ankylosing spondylitis. TCRdb reanalysed the 5' RACE reads using MiXCR and keeps one entry per CDR3 protein. Here the sample spans 300,000 to 400,000 distinct CDR3 sequences, under 14% being singletons. The sample taken for sequencing was blood, either unsorted or a sorted T cell fraction (not recorded which). These receptors were obtained from a female donor with ankylosing spondylitis or in good health (not recorded which). CDR3s include the opening cysteine and the closing phenylalanine or tryptophan. Each record gives: clone size, J gene, D gene, V gene, CDR3 DNA, CDR3 protein. A D gene is named only where the DNA matches it firmly. A clone size is listed for some rows: how often the clone was seen (once, few, many), or a class if it is expanded.

clone size: -; J gene: TRBJ2-1; D gene: TRBD2; V gene: TRBV20-1; CDR3 DNA: TGCAGTGCTAGATTGGGCGGGGGATACAATGAGCAGTTCTTC; CDR3 protein: CSARLGGGYNEQFF
clone size: many; J gene: TRBJ2-2; D gene: TRBD1; V gene: TRBV29-1; CDR3 DNA: TGCAGCTCGCGGGGACAGGGTTCCACCGGGGAGCTGTTTTTT; CDR3 protein: CSSRGQGSTGELFF
clone size: many; J gene: TRBJ2-2; D gene: TRBD1; V gene: TRBV20-1; CDR3 DNA: TGCAGTGCTAGAGTCGCAACAGGGGGCTGGACCGGGGAGCTGTTTTTT; CDR3 protein: CSARVATGGWTGELFF
clone size: many; J gene: TRBJ2-3; D gene: -; V gene: TRBV21-1; CDR3 DNA: TGTGCCAGCAGAATGGGACAGGGGGCAAGAGATACGCAGTATTTT; CDR3 protein: CASRMGQGARDTQYF
clone size: many; J gene: TRBJ1-1; D gene: -; V gene: TRBV7-9; CDR3 DNA: TGTGCCAGCAGCTTCCCCAACACTGAAGCTTTCTTT; CDR3 protein: CASSFPNTEAFF
clone size: -; J gene: TRBJ2-7; D gene: -; V gene: TRBV7-8; CDR3 DNA: TGTGCCAGCAGCCCCCAAAGGGCGGGCTACGAGCAGTACTTC; CDR3 protein: CASSPQRAGYEQYF
clone size: many; J gene: TRBJ1-2; D gene: -; V gene: TRBV7-9; CDR3 DNA: TGTGCCAGCAGCTTGGGTTTGCGCTACACCTTC; CDR3 protein: CASSLGLRYTF
clone size: many; J gene: TRBJ2-7; D gene: -; V gene: TRBV4-2; CDR3 DNA: TGTGCCAGCAGCCAAGATCCCGGGAGCTACGAGCAGTACTTC; CDR3 protein: CASSQDPGSYEQYF
clone size: many; J gene: TRBJ1-2; D gene: -; V gene: TRBV7-2; CDR3 DNA: TGTGCCAGCAACCAACAGGGAGACTATGGCTACACCTTC; CDR3 protein: CASNQQGDYGYTF
clone size: many; J gene: TRBJ1-5; D gene: -; V gene: TRBV20-1; CDR3 DNA: TGCAGTGCGAAGATCGGAGGGAAGAGCAATCAGCCCCAGCATTTT; CDR3 protein: CSAKIGGKSNQPQHF
clone size: many; J gene: TRBJ2-7; D gene: -; V gene: TRBV5-1; CDR3 DNA: TGCGCCAGCAGACAAGACTACGAGCAGTACTTC; CDR3 protein: CASRQDYEQYF
clone size: many; J gene: TRBJ2-1; D gene: -; V gene: TRBV5-1; CDR3 DNA: TGCGCCAGCAGCTTCGAGGTTAGCGTTCACTCCTACAATGAGCAGTTCTTC; CDR3 protein: CASSFEVSVHSYNEQFF
clone size: -; J gene: TRBJ2-1; D gene: TRBD2; V gene: TRBV7-6; CDR3 DNA: TGTGCCAGCAGCTCGTCGGGACTAGCCTACAATGAGCAGTTCTTC; CDR3 protein: CASSSSGLAYNEQFF
clone size: many; J gene: TRBJ1-2; D gene: -; V gene: TRBV9; CDR3 DNA: TGTGCCAGCAGCGTAGATCTAGCTAACTATGGCTACACCTTC; CDR3 protein: CASSVDLANYGYTF
clone size: few; J gene: TRBJ2-6; D gene: TRBD1; V gene: TRBV27; CDR3 DNA: TGTGCCAGCAGTTCCCTCACGCTTGGGACAGGGGGCACTGGGGCCAACGTCCTGACTTTC; CDR3 protein: CASSSLTLGTGGTGANVLTF
clone size: few; J gene: TRBJ1-5; D gene: TRBD1; V gene: TRBV28; CDR3 DNA: TGTGCCAGCAGTTTACAACAGGGGGCCAGCGATCAGCCCCAGCATTTT; CDR3 protein: CASSLQQGASDQPQHF
clone size: -; J gene: TRBJ2-5; D gene: -; V gene: TRBV7-3; CDR3 DNA: TGTGCCAGCAGCTCGGACCAAGGTTTCGAAGAGACCCAGTACTTC; CDR3 protein: CASSSDQGFEETQYF
clone size: many; J gene: TRBJ2-5; D gene: -; V gene: TRBV20-1; CDR3 DNA: TGCAGTGCTGGAGGGGTTAGCATTGAGACCCAGTACTTC; CDR3 protein: CSAGGVSIETQYF
clone size: many; J gene: TRBJ1-1; D gene: -; V gene: TRBV6-5; CDR3 DNA: TGTGCCAGCAGTTACTCCGGGGGGTGGACTGAAGCTTTCTTT; CDR3 protein: CASSYSGGWTEAFF
clone size: many; J gene: TRBJ2-3; D gene: -; V gene: TRBV7-9; CDR3 DNA: TGTGCCAGCAGCTCAACCCTTTCCCGGGACTGGATCTATTTT; CDR3 protein: CASSSTLSRDWIYF
clone size: few; J gene: TRBJ2-1; D gene: TRBD1; V gene: TRBV29-1; CDR3 DNA: TGCAGCGTTGATGACAGGGGGCGCCGGGACAATGAGCAGTTCTTC; CDR3 protein: CSVDDRGRRDNEQFF
clone size: many; J gene: TRBJ2-3; D gene: TRBD2; V gene: TRBV5-1; CDR3 DNA: TGCGCCAGCGCCGGGACTACCCGAACAGATACGCAGTATTTT; CDR3 protein: CASAGTTRTDTQYF
clone size: -; J gene: TRBJ2-1; D gene: -; V gene: TRBV29-1; CDR3 DNA: TGCAGCGCACCCCGGACACTGGGTGAGCAGTTCTTC; CDR3 protein: CSAPRTLGEQFF
clone size: many; J gene: TRBJ2-7; D gene: -; V gene: TRBV12-3/TRBV12-4; CDR3 DNA: TGTGCCAGCAGTTTTTATGGGGGGGACACCTACGAGCAGTACTTC; CDR3 protein: CASSFYGGDTYEQYF
clone size: few; J gene: TRBJ2-4; D gene: TRBD2; V gene: TRBV14; CDR3 DNA: TGTGCCAGCAGCCAAGTAGCGGGAGCCAAAAACATTCAGTACTTC; CDR3 protein: CASSQVAGAKNIQYF
clone size: -; J gene: TRBJ1-3; D gene: -; V gene: TRBV7-6; CDR3 DNA: TGTGCCAGCAGCTTACGGAGGGCCTCGGGTGAAAACACCATATATTTT; CDR3 protein: CASSLRRASGENTIYF
clone size: many; J gene: TRBJ2-2; D gene: -; V gene: TRBV28; CDR3 DNA: TGTGCCAGCAGAAAGACGGCCGGGGAGCTGTTTTTT; CDR3 protein: CASRKTAGELFF
clone size: many; J gene: TRBJ1-1; D gene: -; V gene: TRBV12-3/TRBV12-4; CDR3 DNA: TGTGCCAGCAGTTTAGAGGCCGGAGGAGGGACTGAAGCTTTCTTT; CDR3 protein: CASSLEAGGGTEAFF
clone size: -; J gene: TRBJ1-4; D gene: -; V gene: TRBV5-1; CDR3 DNA: TGCGCCAGCTATGAAGGGAACAGTGGAAATGAAAAACTGTTTTTT; CDR3 protein: CASYEGNSGNEKLFF
clone size: many; J gene: TRBJ2-2; D gene: TRBD1; V gene: TRBV5-1; CDR3 DNA: TGCGCCAGCAGCCTCGGGACAGGGGCCACCGGGGAGCTGTTTTTT; CDR3 protein: CASSLGTGATGELFF
clone size: few; J gene: TRBJ2-2; D gene: -; V gene: TRBV7-4; CDR3 DNA: TGTGCCAGCAGCCCTCGGGGGTCAGTTGGTGTAACCGGGGAGCTGTTTTTT; CDR3 protein: CASSPRGSVGVTGELFF
clone size: many; J gene: TRBJ1-4; D gene: TRBD1; V gene: TRBV7-2; CDR3 DNA: TGTGCCAGCAGCTTGGACAGGGCTAATGAAAAACTGTTTTTT; CDR3 protein: CASSLDRANEKLFF
clone size: -; J gene: TRBJ2-1; D gene: TRBD1; V gene: TRBV5-1; CDR3 DNA: TGCGCCAGCAGCCCAGGGGGAGTAACCGATGAGCAGTTCTTC; CDR3 protein: CASSPGGVTDEQFF
clone size: many; J gene: TRBJ1-5; D gene: TRBD1; V gene: TRBV4-1; CDR3 DNA: TGCGCCAGCAGCCAAGAGGGACAGGGAGGGCAGCCCCAGCATTTT; CDR3 protein: CASSQEGQGGQPQHF
clone size: many; J gene: TRBJ2-7; D gene: TRBD1; V gene: TRBV5-6; CDR3 DNA: TGTGCCAGCAGCTTGGCCAGAAGACAGGGTTCCCACGAGCAGTACTTC; CDR3 protein: CASSLARRQGSHEQYF
clone size: many; J gene: TRBJ1-1; D gene: -; V gene: TRBV4-3; CDR3 DNA: TGCGCCAGCAGCCAATTGTTGGGCGCCTGGACTGAAGCTTTCTTT; CDR3 protein: CASSQLLGAWTEAFF
clone size: -; J gene: TRBJ2-1; D gene: -; V gene: TRBV19; CDR3 DNA: TGTGCCAGTATGGTGGGGGCGCTTGGCAATGAGCAGTTCTTC; CDR3 protein: CASMVGALGNEQFF
clone size: many; J gene: TRBJ2-7; D gene: -; V gene: TRBV29-1; CDR3 DNA: TGCAGCGCCAAAACAGGGAGCTCCTACGAGCAGTACTTC; CDR3 protein: CSAKTGSSYEQYF
clone size: many; J gene: TRBJ2-1; D gene: -; V gene: TRBV7-2; CDR3 DNA: TGTGCCAGCAGCTTAGTAGCGCTAGGAGTCAATGAGCAGTTCTTC; CDR3 protein: CASSLVALGVNEQFF
clone size: -; J gene: TRBJ2-1; D gene: -; V gene: TRBV5-1; CDR3 DNA: TGCGCCAGCAGCTTGGCGCCTAATGAATACAATGAGCAGTTCTTC; CDR3 protein: CASSLAPNEYNEQFF